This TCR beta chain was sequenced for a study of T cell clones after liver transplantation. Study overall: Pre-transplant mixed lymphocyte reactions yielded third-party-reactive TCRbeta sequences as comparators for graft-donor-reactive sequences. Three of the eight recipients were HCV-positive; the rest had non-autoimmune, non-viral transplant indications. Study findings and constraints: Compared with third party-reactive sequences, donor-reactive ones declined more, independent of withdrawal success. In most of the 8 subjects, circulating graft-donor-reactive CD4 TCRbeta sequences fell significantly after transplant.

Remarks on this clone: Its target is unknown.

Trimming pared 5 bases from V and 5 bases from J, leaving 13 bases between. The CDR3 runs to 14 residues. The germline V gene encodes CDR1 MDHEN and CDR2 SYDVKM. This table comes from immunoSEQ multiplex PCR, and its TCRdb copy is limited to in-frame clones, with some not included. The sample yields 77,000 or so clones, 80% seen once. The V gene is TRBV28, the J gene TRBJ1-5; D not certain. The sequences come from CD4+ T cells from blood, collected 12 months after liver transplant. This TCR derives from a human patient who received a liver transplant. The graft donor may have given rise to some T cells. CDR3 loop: CASSPGLWDQPQHF. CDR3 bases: TGTGCCAGCAGTCCGGGTCTGTGGGATCAGCCCCAGCATTTT.